The 16 T cell receptor beta chains presented below share a single source sample, sequenced in a study of control samples from healthy donors and cancer patients. Libraries were prepared by immunoSEQ multiplex PCR; TCRdb keeps only in-frame clonotypes and omits some of them. Among around 150,000 clones listed, about 90% were seen once. The sequenced sample was blood. The source of these receptors is a man aged 30 to 45 in good health.

This chain connects TRBV12-3 or TRBV12-4 to TRBJ2-2; D may be TRBD2 (5 bases). Trimming cost V 3 bases and J 7 bases, with 9 bases left between them. The CDR3 has 13 residues. CDR3 sequence: CASSFGGVGELFF. In nucleotides, the CDR3 is TGTGCCAGCAGTTTCGGAGGAGTCGGGGAGCTGTTTTTT.

This clone was detected once. The chain carries TRBV5-6 and TRBJ1-4; D remains unclear. Germline-derived CDR1 and CDR2 are SGHDT and YYEEEE. Trimming removed 2 bases at V and 0 bases at J, with 5 bases between. The CDR3 is made up of 14 amino acids. The CDR3 reads CASSFGATNEKLFF. CDR3 in DNA: TGTGCCAGCAGCTTCGGGGCAACTAATGAAAAACTGTTTTTT.

This sequence joins TRBV21-1 and TRBJ1-3; the table's D call TRBD1 went unverified against the DNA. TRBV21-1 is an annotated pseudogene. This CDR3 comprises 16 residues. The CDR3 here is CASKQSMDSSGNTIYF. The CDR3 DNA reads as TGTGCCAGCAAGCAAAGCATGGACAGCTCTGGAAACACCATATATTTT.

This chain connects TRBV3-1 (or the pseudogene TRBV3-2) to TRBJ2-5, with D possibly matching TRBD2 (5 bases). The CDR3 runs 16 residues. Germline values: CDR1 LGHDT, CDR2 YNNKEL (reference sequence). The V and J ends lost 0 bases and 5 bases respectively, with 16 bases between them. In nucleotides, the CDR3 is TGTGCCAGCAGCCAAGATGTGGCGGGTTGGCGGGAGACCCAGTACTTC. Amino acids: CASSQDVAGWRETQYF.

This chain connects TRBV29-1 to TRBJ2-1, with D perhaps being TRBD1 or TRBD2 (5 bases each). This CDR3 is built from 15 residues. Germline assignment: CDR1 SQVTM and CDR2 ANQGSEA. Trimming removed 7 bases from V and 4 bases from J, with 20 bases in between. In DNA, the CDR3 is TGCAGCGCAGGCCCCGGGACCCGGTTTTACAATGAGCAGTTCTTC. Amino acids: CSAGPGTRFYNEQFF.

The chain joins TRBV3-1 (or the pseudogene TRBV3-2) to TRBJ1-2; D not certain. The germline V gene encodes CDR1 LGHDT and CDR2 YNNKEL (reference sequence). The ends were cut back, 1 base at V and 0 bases at J, with 6 bases in the middle. There are 14 residues in the CDR3. The CDR3 spells CASSQVDANYGYTF. The CDR3 DNA is TGTGCCAGCAGCCAAGTTGATGCTAACTATGGCTACACCTTC.

The J gene is TRBJ2-7, the V gene TRBV7-6; 9 positions match TRBD1. V lost 1 base, J lost 3 bases, and 1 base stayed unmatched. The CDR3 spans 14 residues. Germline V gene sequence: CDR1 SGHVS, CDR2 FNYEAQ. CDR3 amino acids: CASSLGTGVYEQYF. The CDR3 DNA follows: TGTGCCAGCAGCTTAGGGACAGGGGTCTACGAGCAGTACTTC. The full variable domain, in which reference TRBV7-6 and TRBJ2-7 provide the parts outside the CDR3, is GAGVSQSPRYKVTKRGQDVALRCDPISGHVSLYWYRQALGQGPEFLTYFNYEAQQDKSGLPNDRFSAERPEGSISTLTIQRTEQRDSAMYRCASSLGTGVYEQYFGPGTRLTVT.

V and J are TRBV6-5 and TRBJ1-1; D may be TRBD1 (5 bases). Germline V CDR1 and CDR2: MNHEY, SVGAGI. CDR3 length equals 14 residues. Trimming removed 4 bases at V and 5 bases at J, with 14 bases between. The CDR3 sequence: CASSLGPRGTEAFF. The DNA of the CDR3 is TGTGCCAGCAGTTTGGGACCCCGCGGAACTGAAGCTTTCTTT.

This sequence joins TRBV28 and TRBJ1-1; D unresolved. Trimming stripped 4 bases from V and 4 bases from J, with 16 bases between. This CDR3 contains 15 residues. Germline-derived CDR1 and CDR2 are MDHEN and SYDVKM. The CDR3 protein is CASSSPSLIATEAFF. DNA for the CDR3: TGTGCCAGCAGTTCCCCCAGTCTTATAGCCACTGAAGCTTTCTTT.

The V gene is TRBV2, the J gene TRBJ1-2; 10 bases are a match to TRBD1. Unmatched junction bases numbered 10, after V lost 4 bases and J lost 8 bases. This CDR3 region has 15 residues. The V gene's germline CDR1 is SNHLY and CDR2 FYNNEI. DNA for the CDR3: TGTGCCAGCAGTGGTCACCGGGACAGGGGCCGAGGCTACACCTTC. As protein: CASSGHRDRGRGYTF.

V is TRBV7-9 and J is TRBJ2-2, with 9 bases aligning to TRBD2. The germline gives CDR1 SEHNR, CDR2 FQNEAQ (reference sequence). The V segment lost 3 bases and the J segment 3 bases; nucleotides outside the gene matches: 8. This CDR3 comprises 17 residues. The CDR3 here is CASSFLAGASYTGELFF. The CDR3, as DNA: TGTGCCAGCAGCTTCTTAGCGGGGGCCTCCTACACCGGGGAGCTGTTTTTT.

Details on this clone: The sample has other DNA sequences that encode this CDR3 too. The V gene is TRBV6-2 or TRBV6-3, the J gene TRBJ1-1, with 10 bases that match TRBD1. This CDR3 spans 15 amino acids. J was trimmed by 5 bases and V by 2 bases; bases with no gene match: 5. CDR1 is MNHEY and CDR2 is SVGEGT in the germline V gene. The CDR3 DNA reads as TGTGCCAGCAGTTACGGGGACAGGGGAACGACTGAAGCTTTCTTT. The encoded protein is CASSYGDRGTTEAFF.

This chain joins TRBV5-1 and TRBJ1-2; no clear D gene. Germline CDR1 is SGHRS and CDR2 is YFSETQ. CDR3 length: 13 amino acids. The germline V and J ends were trimmed by 2 bases and 8 bases, with 13 bases remaining between them. The CDR3 sequence: CASSLGQWEGYTF. The CDR3 DNA is TGCGCCAGCAGCTTAGGCCAGTGGGAAGGCTACACCTTC.

The rearrangement links TRBV6-1 to TRBJ2-7; no firm D call. The CDR3 covers 16 residues. Trimming removed 2 bases at V and 2 bases at J, with 16 bases between. Germline V CDR1 and CDR2: MNHNS, SASEGT. The CDR3 sequence: CASSELWRTVTYEQYF. As DNA, the CDR3 is TGTGCCAGCAGTGAACTGTGGAGAACAGTTACCTACGAGCAGTACTTC.

This chain links TRBV6-5 with TRBJ1-1; D is uncertain. Per the germline V gene, CDR1 is MNHEY and CDR2 is SVGAGI. The CDR3 spans 14 residues. Deletions cut 0 bases from V and 0 bases from J, with 5 bases between. The chain's CDR3 is CASSYSRVNTEAFF. CDR3 in DNA: TGTGCCAGCAGTTACTCGAGGGTGAACACTGAAGCTTTCTTT.

The chain has TRBV7-3 and TRBJ2-6; TRBD1 agrees at 7 bases. V gave up 3 bases and J gave up 2 bases; unmatched junction bases: 1. CDR1 and CDR2 (germline): SGHTA, FQGTGA. The CDR3 loop spans 15 amino acids. The CDR3 DNA reads as TGTGCCAGCAGCTTGGGACAGCCTGGGGCCAACGTCCTGACTTTC. It translates to CASSLGQPGANVLTF.